Many counts were recorded for the clone carrying this T cell receptor (beta chain). Its cognate antigen is unknown. This CDR3 comprises 13 residues. Germline values: CDR1 MNHNY, CDR2 SVGAGI (reference sequence). Trimming shortened V by 2 bases and J by 7 bases, and 11 bases separated the two germline ends. cDNA molecules, individually, were tagged with unique molecular identifiers. MiXCR, run by TCRdb on the 5' RACE reads, gives a single entry per CDR3 protein. The sample consists of about 39,000 distinct CDR3 sequences, over 3% of them appearing once. These data are taken from a study of early T cells in non-severe SARS-CoV-2 infection. About the study: With bulk RNA from unsorted whole blood as input, sequencing yielded unpaired chains.

Study findings and constraints: VDJdb-based matching was biased toward anti-spike CD8 responses and missed private and CD4 specificities.

This clonotype originated in an adult who was a healthcare worker with PCR-confirmed SARS-CoV-2 infection or an uninfected control (not recorded which). The sequenced sample was whole blood. The chain joins TRBV6-6 to TRBJ2-5; a weak D match, TRBD2 (5 bases). The CDR3 is CASSYPSFGTQYF. In DNA form, the CDR3 reads TGTGCCAGCAGTTACCCTAGCTTCGGGACCCAGTACTTC.